The 23 T cell receptor beta chains reported below all come from one sample, sequenced in a study of control samples from healthy donors and cancer patients (dated by TCRdb to 2018 to 2021). The method was the immunoSEQ multiplex PCR assay. Imported from immuneACCESS, the table was reduced by TCRdb to in-frame sequences with V and J called. These copies leave out some clones; in studies compared against another copy, an unresolved V gene accounts for under half, and the cause of the remainder is not known. Recorded for this sample are 100,000 to 150,000 clones; about 90% of them occurred a single time. Together, the top ten hold 1.5% to 2% of the sample. Sequenced: blood. Source of these receptors: a man aged 18 to 35 in good health.

V is TRBV5-1 and J is TRBJ2-7; D is unclear. Germline V CDR1 and CDR2: SGHRS, YFSETQ. The CDR3 contains 14 residues. V was clipped by 5 bases and J by 4 bases, with 16 bases between them. The CDR3 sequence: CASRAASNTYEQYF. CDR3 in DNA: TGCGCCAGCAGGGCGGCGTCGAATACTTACGAGCAGTACTTC.

This chain connects TRBV5-1 to TRBJ1-2; D uncertain. V was cut by 0 bases and J by 4 bases, with 13 bases left in between. Germline assignment: CDR1 SGHRS and CDR2 YFSETQ. This CDR3 is 15 amino acids long. CDR3 nucleotides: TGCGCCAGCAGCTTGGACCTAACTACATCCTATGGCTACACCTTC. It specifies CASSLDLTTSYGYTF. Full variable domain (remainder filled in from reference TRBV5-1 and TRBJ1-2): KAGVTQTPRYLIKTRGQQVTLSCSPISGHRSVSWYQQTPGQGLQFLFEYFSETQRNKGNFPGRFSGRQFSNSRSEMNVSTLELGDSALYLCASSLDLTTSYGYTFGSGTRLTVV.

This clone was observed a single time. The rearrangement links TRBV6-5 to TRBJ1-1; TRBD1 might be the D (5 bases). Trimming left V 6 bases short and J 1 base short, with 15 bases between. CDR3 length equals 15 residues. Looked up from germline, CDR1 is MNHEY and CDR2 is SVGAGI. The CDR3: CASSNLGAGNTEAFF. In DNA, the CDR3 is TGTGCCAGCAGCAACCTAGGGGCTGGGAACACTGAAGCTTTCTTT.

The gene calls are TRBV28 and TRBJ1-2, with 9 nucleotides matching TRBD1. V shed 10 bases and J 7 bases; nucleotides not matched to a gene: 16. Germline V gives CDR1 MDHEN, CDR2 SYDVKM. The CDR3 has 15 amino acids. Written as DNA, the CDR3 is TGTGCCATACCAAATCTACAGGGGGCCTTCGCTGGCTACACCTTC. This codes for CAIPNLQGAFAGYTF.

The rearrangement links TRBV30 to TRBJ1-5; D ambiguous. The germline gives CDR1 GTSNPN, CDR2 SVGIG (reference sequence). The V end was cut by 2 bases, the J end by 0 bases, with 11 bases between. CDR3 length: 15 amino acids. This CDR3 is CAWSTGRSSNQPQHF. In DNA form, the CDR3 reads TGTGCCTGGAGTACCGGACGGTCTAGCAATCAGCCCCAGCATTTT. The whole variable domain, remainder taken from reference TRBV30 and TRBJ1-5, is SQTIHQWPATLVQPVGSPLSLECTVEGTSNPNLYWYRQAAGRGLQLLFYSVGIGQISSEVPQNLSASRPQDRQFILSSKKLLLSDSGFYLCAWSTGRSSNQPQHFGDGTRLSIL.

The J gene is TRBJ2-4, the V gene TRBV3-1 (or the pseudogene TRBV3-2); D ambiguous. CDR1 is LGHDT, CDR2 YNNKEL, per germline (reference sequence). Trimming left V 1 base short and J 6 bases short, with 10 bases between. This CDR3 is built from 14 residues. This CDR3 reads CASSQGTERNIQYF. The DNA for the CDR3 is TGTGCCAGCAGCCAAGGAACGGAGAGAAACATTCAGTACTTC.

The chain has TRBV5-1 and TRBJ2-7, with 8 bases aligning to TRBD2. Germline values: CDR1 SGHRS, CDR2 YFSETQ. Trimming removed 9 bases from V and 2 bases from J; junction bases left unmatched: 10. This CDR3 comprises 14 residues. The CDR3 DNA follows: TGCGCCACCTCTCTAGACGGGAGGGCCTACGAGCAGTACTTC. Its protein is CATSLDGRAYEQYF.

The J gene is TRBJ2-2, the V gene TRBV5-1; 9 bases are a match to TRBD2. The CDR3 runs 16 residues. Germline CDR1 and CDR2: SGHRS and YFSETQ. V lost 5 bases and J lost 2; bases outside the gene matches: 7. Written as DNA, the CDR3 is TGCGCCAGCAGTCGGCGGGAGGGTCCTAACACCGGGGAGCTGTTTTTT. Encoded protein: CASSRREGPNTGELFF. Drawing the rest from reference TRBV5-1 and TRBJ2-2, the complete variable domain is KAGVTQTPRYLIKTRGQQVTLSCSPISGHRSVSWYQQTPGQGLQFLFEYFSETQRNKGNFPGRFSGRQFSNSRSEMNVSTLELGDSALYLCASSRREGPNTGELFFGEGSRLTVL.

V is TRBV4-1 and J is TRBJ1-2, with unresolved D. The CDR3 is made up of 16 amino acids. The V gene's germline CDR1 is MGHRA and CDR2 YSYEKL. Trimming shortened V by 5 bases and J by 1 base, and 17 bases separated the two germline ends. CDR3 coding DNA: TGCGCCAGCAGCACCCCGCGCAGCGTTAGTAACTATGGCTACACCTTC. Translating it yields CASSTPRSVSNYGYTF.

This clone was seen a single time. The chain uses TRBV14 and TRBJ1-2; D is uncertain. Per germline, CDR1 SGHDN and CDR2 FVKESK. V lost 1 base and J lost 4, with 13 bases in between. The CDR3 contains 15 residues. The CDR3 sequence: CASSQGTLTAYGYTF. DNA for the CDR3: TGTGCCAGCAGCCAAGGGACCTTAACCGCCTATGGCTACACCTTC.

The chain employs TRBV21-1 and TRBJ1-2. TRBV21-1 represents a pseudogene. This CDR3 contains 13 residues. CDR3 bases: TGTGCCAGCAGCATGCGGGTAAACTATGGCTACACCTTC. Its translation is CASSMRVNYGYTF.

Here the CDR3 reads CASSPSSGTYTGELFF. The CDR3 DNA sequence: TGTGCCAGCTCACCGAGTAGCGGGACTTACACCGGGGAGCTGTTTTTT. The J gene is TRBJ2-2, the V gene TRBV18, with 8 bases identical to TRBD2. After removal of 3 bases from V and 3 bases from J, the junction contained 6 bases not matched to a gene. The CDR3 contains 16 residues. Germline CDR1 reads KGHSH; CDR2 reads LQKENI.

The CDR3 DNA reads as TGTGCCAGCAGTCAAAGTGGCTACACCTTC. Its translation: CASSQSGYTF. The genes are TRBV28 and TRBJ1-2, with D unresolved. Trimming cost V 5 bases and J 7 bases, with 5 bases left between them. CDR3 length equals 10 residues. Germline lookup yields CDR1 MDHEN and CDR2 SYDVKM.

This clone has more than one count but fewer than ten. V gene TRBV4-2 combines with J gene TRBJ2-7, with TRBD2 identical over 8 bases. Germline lookup yields CDR1 LGHNA and CDR2 YNFKEQ. This CDR3 has 16 amino acids. J gave up 6 bases and V 0 bases, and 10 bases lay outside the gene matches. In DNA form, the CDR3 reads TGTGCCAGCAGCCAAGAGGGGACGGGAGGGCCGGCCGAGCAGTACTTC. Its translation is CASSQEGTGGPAEQYF.

The chain couples TRBV30 to TRBJ1-1; possible D gene TRBD1, 6 bases. The V end lost 5 bases, the J end lost 0 bases, and 16 bases lay between the germline ends. This CDR3 has 15 amino acids. The germline CDR1 and CDR2 sequences are GTSNPN and SVGIG (reference sequence). The CDR3 loop is CAWHPQGNMNTEAFF. Here the CDR3 DNA reads TGTGCCTGGCACCCACAGGGAAATATGAACACTGAAGCTTTCTTT.

The chain recombines TRBV2 with TRBJ2-3; no reliable D call. CDR3 size: 11 residues. The germline gives CDR1 SNHLY, CDR2 FYNNEI. V was clipped by 6 bases and J by 10 bases, with 11 bases between them. CDR3 sequence reads: CASSDFLSQYF. The DNA for the CDR3 is TGTGCCAGCAGCGACTTCCTCTCGCAGTATTTT.

The CDR3 nucleotides read TGTGCCAGCAGGGGGACTTCGGGGGAGCTGTTTTTT. This translates into CASRGTSGELFF. The chain employs TRBV12-3 or TRBV12-4 and TRBJ2-2, with D perhaps matching TRBD2 (6 bases). The germline V and J ends were trimmed by 6 bases and 8 bases, with 10 bases remaining between them. The CDR3 is 12 amino acids.

The chain recombines TRBV7-2 with TRBJ2-7, with TRBD2 matching 13 bases. Germline V gives CDR1 SGHTA, CDR2 FQGNSA. V lost 5 bases to trimming and J lost 0 bases; unmatched junction nucleotides: 10. The CDR3 covers 18 residues. The CDR3 DNA reads TGTGCCAGCAGCGCACCGGGACTAGCGGGACTAAGCTCCTACGAGCAGTACTTC. Residues: CASSAPGLAGLSSYEQYF.

The V gene is TRBV7-2, the J gene TRBJ1-2, with D unresolved. The V gene lost 8 bases and the J gene lost 3 bases, with 13 bases spanning the gap. CDR3 length: 13 amino acids. Germline loops: CDR1 SGHTA, CDR2 FQGNSA. Here the CDR3 DNA reads TGTGCCAGCTCCCTCAAGGGCTACTATGGCTACACCTTC. Its protein is CASSLKGYYGYTF.

The V call is TRBV7-8, the J call TRBJ1-6; D is possibly TRBD1 (5 bases). The germline V and J ends were trimmed by 5 bases and 0 bases, with 17 bases remaining between them. The CDR3 has 18 amino acids. Germline V gene sequence: CDR1 SGHVS, CDR2 FQNEAQ. The CDR3 bases are TGTGCCAGCAGCGCTTACGGGGGTGGAAGCTCCTATAATTCACCCCTCCACTTT. This gives the protein CASSAYGGGSSYNSPLHF.

The genes are TRBV12-3 or TRBV12-4 and TRBJ1-4; D not certain. The CDR3 is made up of 13 amino acids. Deletions cut 2 bases from V and 8 bases from J, with 9 bases between. The CDR3 nucleotides read TGTGCCAGCAGTTTACCGGGTTACGAAAAACTGTTTTTT. Encoded protein: CASSLPGYEKLFF.

Turning to this clone: Distinct nucleotide sequences in the sample also encode this CDR3. The chain employs TRBV7-3 and TRBJ2-1; TRBD2 is a possible D gene (5 bases). Trimming left V 5 bases short and J 7 bases short, with 12 bases between. From germline, CDR1 is SGHTA and CDR2 FQGTGA. CDR3 length equals 13 residues. The CDR3 DNA follows: TGTGCCAGCAGCCTCGCGGGCAATAATGAGCAGTTCTTC. Protein sequence: CASSLAGNNEQFF.

V gene TRBV30 combines with J gene TRBJ2-7; D tentatively reads TRBD1 or TRBD2 (5 bases each). V lost 4 bases and J 7 bases, leaving 20 bases between the germline ends. The CDR3 spans 14 residues. Germline CDR1 and CDR2: GTSNPN and SVGIG (reference sequence). The CDR3 sequence: CAWKGEGLSQEQYF. In DNA form, the CDR3 reads TGTGCCTGGAAGGGCGAGGGGCTCTCCCAAGAGCAGTACTTC.